One sample yielded the 28 T cell receptor beta chains listed below, sequenced in a study of blood T cell repertoires in COVID-19. Sequenced by immunoSEQ multiplex PCR; TCRdb stores in-frame clones only, minus some. Among over 200,000 clones listed, about 90% were seen once. What was sequenced was PBMCs or T cells enriched from blood (not recorded which). All receptors come from a man aged 25 to 40 who had recovered from COVID-19.

This chain connects TRBV28 to TRBJ1-3; TRBD1 matches at 7 bases. CDR1 is MDHEN and CDR2 is SYDVKM in the germline V gene. CDR3 size: 14 residues. Germline trimming cut 6 bases from V and 4 bases from J; bases unmatched to any gene: 6. The CDR3: CASSRQGGGNTIYF. DNA of the CDR3: TGTGCCAGCAGCCGACAGGGCGGCGGAAACACCATATATTTT. Complete variable domain (other parts from reference TRBV28 and TRBJ1-3): DVKVTQSSRYLVKRTGEKVFLECVQDMDHENMFWYRQDPGLGLRLIYFSYDVKMKEKGDIPEGYSVSREKKERFSLILESASTNQTSMYLCASSRQGGGNTIYFGEGSWLTVV.

The chain has TRBV7-8 and TRBJ2-5; 9 positions match TRBD2. The ends lost 5 bases at V and 3 bases at J; junction bases unmatched: 7. This CDR3 has 15 amino acids. Per the germline V gene, CDR1 is SGHVS and CDR2 is FQNEAQ. CDR3 DNA: TGTGCCAGCAGCCCCGAGCGACTAGCGGAAGAGACCCAGTACTTC. The encoded protein is CASSPERLAEETQYF.

The gene calls are TRBV25-1 and TRBJ2-1, with 7 bases that match TRBD2. Germline V gene lookup returns CDR1 MGHDK and CDR2 SYGVNS. V dropped 7 bases and J dropped 15; count of bases not matched to a gene: 9. The CDR3 spans 11 residues. CDR3 coding DNA: TGTGCCAGCATGGGAGGGCCCTGGTGGTTCTTC. Its protein product is CASMGGPWWFF.

The chain joins TRBV18 to TRBJ1-1; a possible D gene is TRBD1 (6 bases). The V end lost 2 bases, the J end lost 2 bases, and 21 bases lay between the germline ends. Germline V gives CDR1 KGHSH, CDR2 LQKENI. The CDR3 is 18 amino acids. The CDR3 sequence: CASSPIRGTGLLNTEAFF. CDR3 nucleotide sequence: TGTGCCAGCTCACCAATACGGGGCACAGGGCTTCTAAACACTGAAGCTTTCTTT.

There are a few counts of this clone. The gene calls are TRBV19 and TRBJ2-7; maybe TRBD2 (5 bases). The germline V gene has CDR1 LNHDA and CDR2 SQIVND (reference sequence). The length of the CDR3 is 17 residues. V was pared by 4 bases and J by 0 bases, with 19 bases between. CDR3 amino acids: CASSKKPLAFSSYEQYF. The CDR3 DNA reads as TGTGCCAGTAGTAAAAAACCCTTAGCGTTCAGCTCCTACGAGCAGTACTTC.

The chain uses TRBV4-3 and TRBJ1-5; D not resolved. Germline V gene data show CDR1 as LGHNA and CDR2 as YSLEER. Trimming left V 2 bases short and J 6 bases short, with 11 bases between. CDR3 length: 14 amino acids. This CDR3 is CASSQSDGVQPQHF. DNA for the CDR3: TGCGCCAGCAGCCAAAGCGACGGGGTTCAGCCCCAGCATTTT.

The V and J genes are TRBV11-2 and TRBJ2-7; tentatively, D is TRBD2 (6 bases). Deletions cut 2 bases from V and 2 bases from J, with 22 bases between. Germline CDR1 SGHAT, CDR2 FQNNGV. There are 18 residues in the CDR3. Here the CDR3 reads CASSLQRTGTVLPYEQYF. CDR3 bases: TGTGCCAGCAGCTTACAACGGACTGGGACTGTCCTTCCCTACGAGCAGTACTTC.

V gene TRBV4-3 combines with J gene TRBJ1-2; D call uncertain. Germline CDR1 is LGHNA and CDR2 is YSLEER. The CDR3 length is 15 residues. V gave up 1 base and J gave up 8 bases, with 17 bases separating them. Here the CDR3 reads CASSQGSGKGGGYTF. The CDR3, as DNA: TGCGCCAGCAGCCAAGGCTCGGGGAAGGGAGGAGGCTACACCTTC.

The genes are TRBV6-5 and TRBJ1-1; no reliable D call. This CDR3 spans 15 amino acids. The germline V gene has CDR1 MNHEY and CDR2 SVGAGI. Trimming shortened V by 0 bases and J by 0 bases, and 8 bases separated the two germline ends. The CDR3 spells CASSYSTRMNTEAFF. The CDR3 DNA follows: TGTGCCAGCAGTTACTCGACGCGGATGAACACTGAAGCTTTCTTT.

V and J are TRBV5-4 and TRBJ1-1, with D tentatively TRBD1 (6 bases). Germline CDR1 reads SGHNT; CDR2 reads YYREEE (reference sequence). Trimming cost V 7 bases and J 4 bases, with 17 bases left between them. The CDR3 covers 14 residues. This chain's CDR3 is CASAIAGVSTEAFF. CDR3 DNA sequence: TGTGCCAGCGCGATCGCAGGGGTGAGCACTGAAGCTTTCTTT.

The chain combines TRBV27 with TRBJ1-2, with 10 positions matching TRBD1. Unmatched junction bases numbered 9, after V lost 6 bases and J lost 2 bases. The V gene's germline CDR1 is MNHEY and CDR2 SMNVEV (reference sequence). The CDR3 spans 16 residues. The CDR3 loop is CASRNSATGGNYGYTF. In nucleotides, the CDR3 is TGTGCCAGCAGGAATTCGGCGACAGGGGGCAACTATGGCTACACCTTC.

This chain connects TRBV30 to TRBJ2-7; the D is unclear. The ends were cut back, 0 bases at V and 3 bases at J, with 15 bases in the middle. Germline CDR1 reads GTSNPN; CDR2 reads SVGIG (reference sequence). The CDR3 is made up of 15 amino acids. DNA of the CDR3: TGTGCCTGGAGTGTAATGCCGGGTGAGGTCTACGAGCAGTACTTC. Translating gives CAWSVMPGEVYEQYF.

The rearrangement uses TRBV7-9 and TRBJ2-5; weak D call: TRBD2 (6 bases). V lost 4 bases, J lost 5 bases, and 14 bases lay in between. Germline values: CDR1 SEHNR, CDR2 FQNEAQ (reference sequence). The CDR3 has 14 residues. The CDR3: CASSSGGAGETQYF. The CDR3 DNA is TGTGCCAGCAGCTCCGGAGGGGCCGGGGAGACCCAGTACTTC.

The V call is TRBV18, the J call TRBJ2-7; 12 bases are a match to TRBD1. The CDR3 spans 15 residues. Germline values: CDR1 KGHSH, CDR2 LQKENI. The V segment lost 4 bases and the J segment 4 bases; nucleotides outside the gene matches: 5. CDR3 sequence reads: CASSRPGQGAYEQYF. CDR3 DNA sequence: TGTGCCAGCTCACGACCGGGACAGGGGGCGTACGAGCAGTACTTC.

The V and J genes are TRBV12-3 or TRBV12-4 and TRBJ1-2; no clear D gene. V was clipped by 3 bases and J by 4 bases, with 6 bases between them. This CDR3 is built from 12 residues. The CDR3 region is CASSFNLYGYTF. CDR3 bases: TGTGCCAGCAGTTTTAATCTCTATGGCTACACCTTC.

The chain employs TRBV11-2 and TRBJ2-7; 7 positions agree with TRBD2. J gave up 1 base and V 5 bases, and 11 bases lay outside the gene matches. CDR1 is SGHAT, CDR2 FQNNGV, per germline. The CDR3 sequence is 16 residues long. CDR3 coding DNA: TGTGCCAGCAGCCCACCCCAGCGGGACGTATCCTACGAGCAGTACTTC. It codes for CASSPPQRDVSYEQYF.

This clone was observed a single time. The rearrangement joins TRBV9 to TRBJ2-2, with TRBD1 identical over 11 bases. The CDR3 contains 16 residues. V shed 4 bases and J 6 bases; nucleotides not matched to a gene: 8. The germline gives CDR1 SGDLS, CDR2 YYNGEE. CDR3 in amino acids: CASSFSPGQGAGELFF. The CDR3 region has the DNA TGTGCCAGCAGCTTCAGCCCGGGACAGGGGGCCGGGGAGCTGTTTTTT.

The rearrangement uses TRBV12-3 or TRBV12-4 and TRBJ1-2; a weak D match, TRBD1 (6 bases). The germline V and J ends were trimmed by 3 bases and 4 bases, with 9 bases remaining between them. CDR3 size: 13 residues. CDR3 in amino acids: CASSFTGSYGYTF. The CDR3 DNA reads TGTGCCAGCAGTTTCACAGGGAGCTATGGCTACACCTTC.

Comments on this clone: At one boundary the junction diverges from the germline segment, which might be a read error. The chain joins TRBV7-2 to TRBJ2-7; possibly TRBD2 for D (5 bases). The CDR3 sequence is 15 residues long. CDR1 SGHTA and CDR2 FQGNSA come from the germline V gene. CDR3 nucleotides: TGTGCTAGCAACAAGGGAGATAAGAGCTCCTACGAGCAGTACTTC. This sequence encodes CASNKGDKSSYEQYF.

This clone was counted a few times. The chain carries TRBV4-3 and TRBJ2-7; possibly TRBD2 for D (5 bases). V shed 1 base and J shed 7 bases, with 17 bases lying between them. The CDR3 consists of 15 residues. Germline CDR1 and CDR2: LGHNA and YSLEER. CDR3 sequence (DNA): TGCGCCAGCAGCCAAGGGACTGTAGGTTGGTCGGAGCAGTACTTC. Amino acid sequence: CASSQGTVGWSEQYF.

This clone was observed a single time. The chain joins TRBV14 to TRBJ2-1; TRBD1 is a possible D gene (6 bases). CDR1 is SGHDN and CDR2 is FVKESK in the germline V gene. Trimming took off 3 bases at V and 7 bases at J, with 13 bases between the two ends. This CDR3 is built from 14 residues. The CDR3 nucleotides are TGTGCCAGCAGCCAGCAGGACAGAACAAATGAGCAGTTCTTC. Encoded protein: CASSQQDRTNEQFF.

The chain has TRBV13 and TRBJ2-3, with 10 positions matching TRBD2. The CDR3 is 17 residues long. Germline V gives CDR1 PRHDT, CDR2 FYEKMQ (reference sequence). J was trimmed by 1 base and V by 5 bases; bases with no gene match: 9. This CDR3 reads CASSPRAGTSGTDTQYF. The CDR3 DNA is TGTGCCAGCAGCCCTCGGGCCGGGACTAGCGGCACAGATACGCAGTATTTT.

The chain is built from TRBV5-1 and TRBJ2-5, with 13 positions matching TRBD2. The CDR3 covers 14 residues. With V trimmed by 6 bases and J by 4 bases, 3 bases remained unmatched. Looked up from germline, CDR1 is SGHRS and CDR2 is YFSETQ. The CDR3 sequence: CASTRTSGRETQYF. In DNA, the CDR3 is TGCGCCAGCACGAGGACTAGCGGGAGAGAGACCCAGTACTTC.

This chain uses TRBV6-5 with TRBJ2-1; 8 nucleotides match TRBD2. Germline values: CDR1 MNHEY, CDR2 SVGAGI. Trimming at V came to 2 bases and at J to 0 bases, leaving 0 bases not matched to a gene. The CDR3 spans 15 residues. CDR3 sequence: CASSYGTSSYNEQFF. CDR3 coding DNA: TGTGCCAGCAGTTACGGGACTAGCTCCTACAATGAGCAGTTCTTC.

The V and J genes are TRBV7-6 and TRBJ2-5, with D possibly matching TRBD1 (5 bases). With 1 base removed from V and 5 bases from J, the gap between germline ends came to 8 bases. The CDR3 runs 13 residues. Germline V CDR1 and CDR2: SGHVS, FNYEAQ. The CDR3 reads CASSLVTVETQYF. For the CDR3, the DNA is TGTGCCAGCAGCTTAGTGACAGTTGAGACCCAGTACTTC.

V and J are TRBV10-3 and TRBJ1-1; 7 bases fit TRBD1. The CDR3 totals 19 residues. CDR1 is ENHRY, CDR2 SYGVKD, per germline. J gave up 3 bases and V 10 bases, and 26 bases lay outside the gene matches. CDR3 in amino acids: CATLPGAPGTVGVDTEAFF. CDR3 bases: TGTGCCACCCTTCCAGGTGCCCCCGGGACAGTAGGGGTTGACACTGAAGCTTTCTTT.

The count of this clone is one. The DNA of the CDR3 is TGTGCCAGCAGCTTCAGTTACTCTGGAAACACCATATATTTT. Translated: CASSFSYSGNTIYF. J is TRBJ1-3 and V is TRBV5-5; D is uncertain. This CDR3 is built from 14 residues. Germline V gene lookup returns CDR1 SGHKS and CDR2 YYEKEE (reference sequence). Deletions cut 2 bases from V and 0 bases from J, with 6 bases between.

The J gene is TRBJ2-3, the V gene TRBV23-1, with 8 bases fitting TRBD1. TRBV23-1 is an ORF; its function is uncertain. There are 14 residues in the CDR3. With V trimmed by 4 bases and J by 3 bases, 3 bases remained unmatched. This CDR3 reads CASSPQGATDTQYF. The CDR3 DNA reads TGCGCCAGCAGTCCCCAGGGGGCAACAGATACGCAGTATTTT.